Listed here is a single TCR beta chain. This CDR3 has 15 residues. The V end was cut by 5 bases, the J end by 1 base, with 13 bases between. Germline CDR1 reads SGHTA; CDR2 reads FQGTGA. This sample was included in a study of blood T cell repertoires in COVID-19. At the level of the study: Sources were T cells, B-cell-depleted T cells, or PBMCs; the material itself was cDNA or gDNA.

The assay was immunoSEQ multiplex PCR, and TCRdb's table has in-frame clones only and misses some. This table has 190,000 or so clones, 87% appearing once. The participants were between 18 and 89 years old and came from under 25 US areas. Participants' reported clinical history set cohort assignment. The chain uses TRBV7-3 and TRBJ2-3; possible D gene TRBD2, 6 bases. The sample was PBMCs or T cells enriched from blood (not recorded which). The clonotype originates from a woman younger than 45 who had recovered from COVID-19. The CDR3 region is CASSPGDPGTDTQYF. The CDR3 coding sequence is TGTGCCAGCAGCCCGGGGGACCCAGGCACAGATACGCAGTATTTT.